One sample yielded the 22 T cell receptor beta chains listed below, sequenced in a study of shared clonotypes between healthy human individuals. The data were produced by immunoSEQ multiplex PCR, yet TCRdb's version contains in-frame clones alone and is incomplete. The data hold millions of clones, with about 95% observed a single time. It was CD45RO-negative cells, positively selected for CCR7, that made up naive CD8 cells, with terminally differentiated effector memory CD45RA+ cells excluded. The sample taken for sequencing was naive CD8+ T cells sorted from blood. The origin of the receptors is a man between 18 and 29 years old in good health.

The rearrangement uses TRBV14 and TRBJ2-5, with 11 bases fitting TRBD1. The CDR3 runs to 16 residues. Looked up from germline, CDR1 is SGHDN and CDR2 is FVKESK. V trimming: 2 bases; J trimming: 4 bases; junction bases outside the gene matches: 6. CDR3 sequence: CASSQLDRGLGETQYF. Here the CDR3 DNA reads TGTGCCAGCAGCCAACTGGACAGGGGGCTCGGAGAGACCCAGTACTTC.

The chain carries TRBV7-9 and TRBJ2-1, with D tentatively TRBD2 (5 bases). The V end was cut by 5 bases, the J end by 3 bases, with 11 bases between. The CDR3 sequence is 14 residues long. Germline V gene sequence: CDR1 SEHNR, CDR2 FQNEAQ (reference sequence). The CDR3 here is CASSPSSNYNEQFF. The DNA for the CDR3 is TGTGCCAGCAGCCCCTCTAGCAACTACAATGAGCAGTTCTTC.

The chain recombines TRBV18 with TRBJ2-1; TRBD1 matches at 8 bases. The CDR3 spans 15 residues. Unmatched junction bases numbered 12, after V lost 8 bases and J lost 6 bases. Germline V gene lookup returns CDR1 KGHSH and CDR2 LQKENI. CDR3 in DNA: TGTGCCAGCCGCCTTCTGGACAGGGACGCCAATGAGCAGTTCTTC. It translates to CASRLLDRDANEQFF.

This chain links TRBV7-9 with TRBJ2-1, with D perhaps TRBD2 (5 bases). The CDR3 length is 15 residues. Germline CDR1 reads SEHNR; CDR2 reads FQNEAQ (reference sequence). V was shortened by 1 base and J by 5 bases, with 12 bases between the two germline ends. Written as DNA, the CDR3 is TGTGCCAGCAGCTTAGAGTCGGGAAACCACAATGAGCAGTTCTTC. This translates into CASSLESGNHNEQFF.

The V call is TRBV7-2, the J call TRBJ1-3; D is uncertain. Germline V gene sequence: CDR1 SGHTA, CDR2 FQGNSA. This CDR3 region has 15 residues. Trimming cost V 5 bases and J 0 bases, with 11 bases left between them. CDR3 in amino acids: CASSPRVSSGNTIYF. CDR3 sequence (DNA): TGTGCCAGCAGCCCTCGGGTTTCCTCTGGAAACACCATATATTTT.

This chain uses TRBV2 with TRBJ2-3; D is perhaps TRBD1 (5 bases). V was clipped by 8 bases and J by 1 base, with 10 bases between them. CDR1 SNHLY and CDR2 FYNNEI come from the germline V gene. This CDR3 contains 13 residues. The CDR3: CASCSTGTDTQYF. CDR3 sequence (DNA): TGTGCCAGCTGCTCGACAGGCACAGATACGCAGTATTTT.

The V and J genes are TRBV5-6 and TRBJ2-5; D gene unclear. The V end was cut by 2 bases, the J end by 4 bases, with 12 bases between. CDR3 size: 14 residues. The germline V gene has CDR1 SGHDT and CDR2 YYEEEE. The CDR3 sequence is CASSLSDRTETQYF. CDR3 sequence (DNA): TGTGCCAGCAGCTTATCGGATAGAACAGAGACCCAGTACTTC.

This clone was found once. The chain couples TRBV19 to TRBJ2-7, with D hard to call. This CDR3 comprises 13 residues. The germline V gene encodes CDR1 LNHDA and CDR2 SQIVND (reference sequence). Trimming stripped 3 bases from V and 7 bases from J, with 13 bases between. This CDR3 reads CASSIILVGEQYF. The DNA for the CDR3 is TGTGCCAGTAGTATTATCCTTGTGGGAGAGCAGTACTTC.

To note about this clone: A read error may account for a junction end that differs from germline. This chain joins TRBV7-9 and TRBJ2-7; 7 bases are shared with TRBD1. The CDR3 has 15 residues. The germline CDR1 and CDR2 sequences are SEHNR and FQNEAQ (reference sequence). CDR3 DNA: TGTGCCAGCAGCGTAGCCACAGGGGTCTTCCACGAGCAGTACTTC. This sequence encodes CASSVATGVFHEQYF.

For this clone: This sample also contains other DNA sequences that code for the same CDR3. This sequence joins TRBV4-1 and TRBJ1-2; D unresolved. V gave up 0 bases and J gave up 4 bases, with 9 bases separating them. Per germline, CDR1 MGHRA and CDR2 YSYEKL. This CDR3 contains 14 residues. CDR3 sequence reads: CASSQDLQSYGYTF. Here the CDR3 DNA reads TGCGCCAGCAGCCAAGATTTACAGAGCTATGGCTACACCTTC.

Note on this clone: In the same sample, other DNA sequences code for this CDR3. The CDR3 nucleotides read TGTGCCAGCAGTCAGACAGGCACGAACACTGAAGCTTTCTTT. Its protein product is CASSQTGTNTEAFF. V gene TRBV6-5 combines with J gene TRBJ1-1; tentative D call: TRBD1 (6 bases). The CDR3 has 14 amino acids. V lost 5 bases, J lost 1 base, and 11 bases lay in between. Germline V gene lookup returns CDR1 MNHEY and CDR2 SVGAGI.

The chain couples TRBV11-3 to TRBJ2-1; TRBD1 aligns across 9 bases. CDR1 is SGHNT, CDR2 YENEEA, per germline. The CDR3 length is 16 residues. Trimming at V came to 0 bases and at J to 8 bases, leaving 8 bases not matched to a gene. CDR3 DNA sequence: TGTGCCAGCAGCTTAGAATGGACAGGGGCTGTCGATGAGCAGTTCTTC. This gives the protein CASSLEWTGAVDEQFF.

This chain joins TRBV2 and TRBJ2-1; TRBD2 matches 13 bases. This CDR3 contains 15 residues. The J segment lost 9 bases and the V segment lost 8 bases, leaving 10 bases of the junction unmatched. Germline-derived CDR1 and CDR2 are SNHLY and FYNNEI. The CDR3 here is CASAVGLAGVFEQFF. The CDR3 bases are TGTGCCAGCGCGGTCGGACTAGCGGGAGTCTTTGAGCAGTTCTTC.

The chain joins TRBV29-1 to TRBJ2-3; D unclear. This CDR3 comprises 15 residues. In germline, CDR1 is SQVTM, CDR2 ANQGSEA. V was trimmed by 3 bases and J by 0 bases, leaving 13 bases between them. CDR3 in amino acids: CSVDGPAQSTDTQYF. CDR3 sequence (DNA): TGCAGCGTTGATGGGCCCGCCCAAAGCACAGATACGCAGTATTTT.

This chain uses TRBV9 with TRBJ2-7; TRBD2 aligns across 10 bases. Trimming at V came to 0 bases and at J to 7 bases, leaving 4 bases not matched to a gene. Germline V lookup: CDR1 SGDLS, CDR2 YYNGEE. The CDR3 has 14 residues. The CDR3 region is CASSVAAGGPEQYF. CDR3 DNA sequence: TGTGCCAGCAGCGTAGCAGCGGGAGGGCCTGAGCAGTACTTC.

The CDR3 protein is CASRDWTHYAEKLFF. DNA of the CDR3: TGTGCCAGCAGAGACTGGACACATTACGCTGAAAAACTGTTTTTT. V and J are TRBV2 and TRBJ1-4; TRBD1 is a possible D gene (5 bases). Per the germline V gene, CDR1 is SNHLY and CDR2 is FYNNEI. The CDR3 is made up of 15 amino acids. V gave up 6 bases and J gave up 7 bases, with 18 bases separating them.

The J gene is TRBJ2-7, the V gene TRBV7-2, with D perhaps TRBD2 (5 bases). V lost 6 bases, J lost 5 bases, and 8 bases lay in between. The length of the CDR3 is 11 residues. The V gene's germline CDR1 is SGHTA and CDR2 FQGNSA. The CDR3: CASSTGNEQYF. The CDR3 nucleotides are TGTGCCAGCAGTACGGGAAACGAGCAGTACTTC. Full variable domain (missing parts from reference TRBV7-2 and TRBJ2-7): GAGVSQSPSNKVTEKGKDVELRCDPISGHTALYWYRQSLGQGLEFLIYFQGNSAPDKSGLPSDRFSAERTGGSVSTLTIQRTQQEDSAVYLCASSTGNEQYFGPGTRLTVT.

The chain couples TRBV28 to TRBJ1-5; maybe TRBD1 (5 bases). V was cut by 1 base and J by 1 base, with 11 bases left in between. The germline CDR1 and CDR2 sequences are MDHEN and SYDVKM. The CDR3 length is 16 residues. CDR3 bases: TGTGCCAGCAGTTTATATGAAGGGGTAAGCAATCAGCCCCAGCATTTT. This codes for CASSLYEGVSNQPQHF.

This chain joins TRBV11-2 and TRBJ2-1, with D unresolved. CDR1 and CDR2 from the germline V gene are SGHAT and FQNNGV. There are 12 residues in the CDR3. V lost 5 bases and J 10 bases, leaving 12 bases between the germline ends. The CDR3 DNA follows: TGTGCCAGCAGCCTAGGGTTGCAGGAGCAGTTCTTC. Its translation is CASSLGLQEQFF.

This chain joins TRBV28 and TRBJ2-6; TRBD2 is a possible D gene (6 bases). The CDR3 is 17 residues long. Germline V gene sequence: CDR1 MDHEN, CDR2 SYDVKM. Trimming removed 6 bases from V and 0 bases from J, with 15 bases in between. CDR3 nucleotide sequence: TGTGCCAGCAGCTCGGGACTCATCTACTCTGGGGCCAACGTCCTGACTTTC. It specifies CASSSGLIYSGANVLTF. Supplemented by reference TRBV28 and TRBJ2-6, the full variable domain reads DVKVTQSSRYLVKRTGEKVFLECVQDMDHENMFWYRQDPGLGLRLIYFSYDVKMKEKGDIPEGYSVSREKKERFSLILESASTNQTSMYLCASSSGLIYSGANVLTFGAGSRLTVL.

The CDR3 here is CASSLGSGTPQYF. CDR3 nucleotides: TGTGCCAGCAGCTTAGGTTCCGGGACACCGCAGTATTTT. The chain joins TRBV11-1 to TRBJ2-3, with D tentatively TRBD1 (6 bases). V was cut by 1 base and J by 10 bases, with 12 bases left in between. From germline, CDR1 is SGHAT and CDR2 FQDESV (reference sequence). This CDR3 has 13 amino acids.

The V gene is TRBV18, the J gene TRBJ2-7, with 14 bases lining up with TRBD2. V was clipped by 3 bases and J by 2 bases; unmatched bases: 6. Germline CDR1 KGHSH, CDR2 LQKENI. The CDR3 totals 17 residues. CDR3 bases: TGTGCCAGCTCACCTGCGGGACTAGCGGGAGTCCCCTACGAGCAGTACTTC. It is translated as CASSPAGLAGVPYEQYF.